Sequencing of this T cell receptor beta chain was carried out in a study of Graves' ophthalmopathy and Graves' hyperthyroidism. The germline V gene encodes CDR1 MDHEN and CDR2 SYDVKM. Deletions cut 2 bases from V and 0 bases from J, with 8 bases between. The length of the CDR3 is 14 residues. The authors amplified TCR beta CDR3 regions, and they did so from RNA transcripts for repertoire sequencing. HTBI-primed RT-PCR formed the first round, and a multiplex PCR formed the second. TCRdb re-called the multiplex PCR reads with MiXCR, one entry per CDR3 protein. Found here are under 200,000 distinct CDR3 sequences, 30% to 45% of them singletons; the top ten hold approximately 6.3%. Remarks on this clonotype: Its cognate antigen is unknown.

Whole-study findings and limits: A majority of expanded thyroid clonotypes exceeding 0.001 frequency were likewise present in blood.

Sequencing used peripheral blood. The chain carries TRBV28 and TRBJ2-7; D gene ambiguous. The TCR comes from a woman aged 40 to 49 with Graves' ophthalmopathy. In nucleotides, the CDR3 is TGTGCCAGCAGTTTAGGTCAGCTCTCCTACGAGCAGTACTTC. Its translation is CASSLGQLSYEQYF. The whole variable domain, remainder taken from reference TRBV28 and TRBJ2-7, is DVKVTQSSRYLVKRTGEKVFLECVQDMDHENMFWYRQDPGLGLRLIYFSYDVKMKEKGDIPEGYSVSREKKERFSLILESASTNQTSMYLCASSLGQLSYEQYFGPGTRLTVT.